This TCR beta chain was identified in a study of T cells in Graves' hyperthyroidism and ophthalmopathy (dated by TCRdb to the late 2010s). About the investigation overall: Peripheral blood was collected at initial diagnosis, before any treatment. To identify distinguishing TCR V-J signatures, a discovery cohort of about 100 patients was used, comprising 40 to 45 with Graves' ophthalmopathy and about 59 with stable Graves' hyperthyroidism. Whether ophthalmopathy could be predicted prospectively was tested in an independent validation cohort made up of 18 to 20 hyperthyroidism patients plus 17 patients who later progressed to ophthalmopathy. After blood sampling, hyperthyroidism patients were treated with methimazole at a starting dose of 30 mg daily, and ophthalmopathy patients were treated with high-dose intravenous methylprednisolone. According to the paper, TCR Vbeta CDR3 sequencing was carried out on over 130 peripheral blood samples, which came from 40 to 45 ophthalmopathy, under 85 hyperthyroidism and roughly 17 progressor patients. The approximately 100 discovery patients were divided at random into training and test sets in a 7:3 ratio. In several Graves' hyperthyroidism patients, the study also compared T-cell repertoires from thyroid tissue with T-cell repertoires from blood. Broader findings and caveats from the paper: In cross-validation, a model built on a 13 V-J signature told ophthalmopathy apart from stable hyperthyroidism with 87.88% sensitivity and about 81% specificity, and in testing the same model reached 80%/75%. In validation, the model predicted progression to ophthalmopathy with 55% to 71% sensitivity and less than 75% specificity, a median of about six months before onset. No statistical method was used to fix the sample size in advance, and group allocation was not hidden from the investigators. Most expanded thyroid clonotypes (frequency above 0.001) were also detected in blood, a finding suggesting that blood repertoires may reflect thyroid immune responses.

As concerns this clonotype: Its antigen remains undetermined. A much larger clone lies one base from this, so it may be a read error.

The TCR beta CDR3 regions were amplified from the RNA transcripts. For the first round of RT-PCR on the TCR CDR3, the HTBI primer set was used together with the Qiagen OneStep RT-PCR kit. The libraries were constructed in a second round of multiplex PCR and then size-selected and purified. Sequencing of the libraries was done on an Illumina HiSeq2000 using paired-end 100 bp reads. The original methods were these. SOAPnuke was used to process the raw data, removing reads that contained adapters or uncalled bases, had a mean Phred below 15, or lacked an exact match to the constant primer or identifier. COPE v1.2.5 was used to merge high-quality paired reads, and clonotypes were defined as unique nucleotide sequences. MiTCR v1.1 was used to align clonotypes to the IMGT TRBV, TRBD and TRBJ reference segments. The analysis included only V-J combinations with a frequency above 0.0001, which together covered approximately 99% of the repertoires. A TCS score was defined as the ratio between F50 (clonal expansion) and ExV (chaos), using BLOSUM62-based TCRdist between CDR3 peptides within each V-J. Welch's t-statistics and random forest reduced approximately 520 V-J features to roughly 13, which were used in a naive Bayes classifier (R e1071). The raw public reads went through TCRdb reprocessing: fastp at Q25, MiXCR clone calling, in-frame beta chains kept. Rows are combined by CDR3 protein, so each entry shows the most common genes and DNA. The V and J calls come from TCRdb's annotation, not from the publication. The sample records about 640,000 distinct CDR3 sequences, around 20% of which are singletons. Of the sample, more than 30% falls within the top ten clones.

In the ophthalmopathy patients, disease was moderately to severely active, with a Clinical Activity Score of 3 or more, a NOSPECS grade of 4 or more, and a duration of less than 3 months. Exclusion was applied to patients with uncontrolled infections, other autoimmune diseases, pregnancy or lactation. Clinical symptoms, serum thyroxine and TRAb, thyroid ultrasound, and orbital computed tomography formed the basis for the diagnoses. PBMCs were separated from roughly 10 ml of fresh peripheral blood using Ficoll-Paque density gradient centrifugation. Trizol reagent was used to extract total RNA, and RNA quality was then checked on an Agilent 2100 Bioanalyzer. The junction shows trimming of 8 bases on V and 2 bases on J, plus 7 bases between the germline ends. According to the germline V gene, CDR1 reads SNHLY and CDR2 reads FYNNEI. The CDR3 covers 11 residues, taking in both the cysteine and the phenylalanine. Solely the CDR3 DNA is kept, with 33 bases framed from the first base.

The V and J segments used are TRBV2 and TRBJ2-7, with the D gene call left open. Sequences were obtained from blood. The source of this sequence is a young man with Graves' ophthalmopathy. The CDR3 corresponds to CASETPYEQYF. The bases are TGTGCCAGCGAAACCCCCTACGAGCAGTACTTC. With the rest looked up from the reference TRBV2 and TRBJ2-7 genes rather than sequenced, the full variable domain is EPEVTQTPSHQVTQMGQEVILRCVPISNHLYFYWYRQILGQKVEFLVSFYNNEISEKSEIFDDQFSVERPDGSNFTLKIRSTKLEDSAMYFCASETPYEQYFGPGTRLTVT.